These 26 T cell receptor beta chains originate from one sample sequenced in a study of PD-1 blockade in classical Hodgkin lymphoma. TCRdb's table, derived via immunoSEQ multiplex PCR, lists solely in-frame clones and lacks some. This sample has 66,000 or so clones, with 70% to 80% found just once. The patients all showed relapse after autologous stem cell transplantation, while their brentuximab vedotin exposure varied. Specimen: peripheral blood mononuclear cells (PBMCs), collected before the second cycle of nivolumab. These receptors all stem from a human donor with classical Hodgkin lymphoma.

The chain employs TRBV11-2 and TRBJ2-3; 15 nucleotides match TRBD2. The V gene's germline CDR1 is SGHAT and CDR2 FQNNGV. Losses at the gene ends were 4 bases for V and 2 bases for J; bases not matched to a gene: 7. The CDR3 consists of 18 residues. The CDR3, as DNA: TGTGCCAGCAGCTGGACTAGCGGGGGGGCGTCCACCACAGATACGCAGTATTTT. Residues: CASSWTSGGASTTDTQYF.

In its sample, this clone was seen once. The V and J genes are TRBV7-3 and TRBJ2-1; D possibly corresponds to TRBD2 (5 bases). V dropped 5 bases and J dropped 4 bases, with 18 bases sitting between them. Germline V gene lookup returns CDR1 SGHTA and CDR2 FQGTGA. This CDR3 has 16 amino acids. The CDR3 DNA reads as TGTGCCAGCAGCGGCTCCCCCCAGCGGAATTACAATGAGCAGTTCTTC. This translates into CASSGSPQRNYNEQFF.

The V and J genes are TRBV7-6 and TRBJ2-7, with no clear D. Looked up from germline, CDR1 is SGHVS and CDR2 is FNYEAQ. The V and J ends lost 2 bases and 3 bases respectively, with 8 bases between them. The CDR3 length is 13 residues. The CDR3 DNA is TGTGCCAGCAGCTTAACCGATGGCTACGAGCAGTACTTC. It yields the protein CASSLTDGYEQYF.

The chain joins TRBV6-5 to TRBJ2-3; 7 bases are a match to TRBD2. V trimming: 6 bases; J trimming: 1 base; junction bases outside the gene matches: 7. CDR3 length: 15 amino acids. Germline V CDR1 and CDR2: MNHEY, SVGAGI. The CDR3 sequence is CASRRAGPGTDTQYF. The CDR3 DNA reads TGTGCCAGCAGGCGAGCGGGGCCTGGCACAGATACGCAGTATTTT.

The CDR3 reads CASSPLGGDTQYF. CDR3 DNA: TGTGCCAGCTCACCCCTGGGGGGGGATACGCAGTATTTT. The chain uses TRBV18 and TRBJ2-3; 7 nucleotides match TRBD2. Germline V lookup: CDR1 KGHSH, CDR2 LQKENI. CDR3 length: 13 amino acids. V lost 3 bases to trimming and J lost 6 bases; unmatched junction nucleotides: 3. The full variable domain, rest sourced from reference TRBV18 and TRBJ2-3, is NAGVMQNPRHLVRRRGQEARLRCSPMKGHSHVYWYRQLPEEGLKFMVYLQKENIIDESGMPKERFSAEFPKEGPSILRIQQVVRGDSAAYFCASSPLGGDTQYFGPGTRLTVL.

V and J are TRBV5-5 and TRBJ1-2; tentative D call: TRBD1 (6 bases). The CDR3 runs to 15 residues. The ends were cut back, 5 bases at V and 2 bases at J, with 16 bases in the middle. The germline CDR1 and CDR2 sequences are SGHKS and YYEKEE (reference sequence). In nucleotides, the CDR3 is TGTGCCAGCAGTCTGTCCGGGGGCAGGAACTATGGCTACACCTTC. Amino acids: CASSLSGGRNYGYTF.

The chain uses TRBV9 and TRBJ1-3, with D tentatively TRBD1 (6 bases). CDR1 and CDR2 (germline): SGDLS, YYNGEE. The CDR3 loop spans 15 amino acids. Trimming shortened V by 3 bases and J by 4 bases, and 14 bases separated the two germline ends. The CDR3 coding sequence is TGTGCCAGCAGCGCAGCAGGGGCATTAGGAAACACCATATATTTT. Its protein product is CASSAAGALGNTIYF.

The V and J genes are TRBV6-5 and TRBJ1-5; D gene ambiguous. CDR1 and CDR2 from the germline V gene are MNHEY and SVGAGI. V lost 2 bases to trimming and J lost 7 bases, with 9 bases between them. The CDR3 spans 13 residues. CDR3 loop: CASSYAAGQPQHF. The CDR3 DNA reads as TGTGCCAGCAGTTACGCGGCTGGGCAGCCCCAGCATTTT.

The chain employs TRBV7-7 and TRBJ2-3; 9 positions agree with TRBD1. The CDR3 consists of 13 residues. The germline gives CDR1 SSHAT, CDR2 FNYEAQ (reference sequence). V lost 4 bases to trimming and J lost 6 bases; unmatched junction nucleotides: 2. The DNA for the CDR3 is TGTGCCAGCAGCTCGGGACAGGGTGATACGCAGTATTTT. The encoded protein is CASSSGQGDTQYF. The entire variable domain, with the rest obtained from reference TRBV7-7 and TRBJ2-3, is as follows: GAGVSQSPRYKVTKRGQDVTLRCDPISSHATLYWYQQALGQGPEFLTYFNYEAQPDKSGLPSDRFSAERPEGSISTLTIQRTEQRDSAMYRCASSSGQGDTQYFGPGTRLTVL.

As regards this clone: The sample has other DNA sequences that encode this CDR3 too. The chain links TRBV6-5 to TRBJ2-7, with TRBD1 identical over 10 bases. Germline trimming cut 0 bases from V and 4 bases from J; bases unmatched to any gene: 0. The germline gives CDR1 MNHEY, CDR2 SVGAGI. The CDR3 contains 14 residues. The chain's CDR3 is CASSYSGQGYEQYF. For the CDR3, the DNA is TGTGCCAGCAGTTACTCGGGACAGGGGTACGAGCAGTACTTC.

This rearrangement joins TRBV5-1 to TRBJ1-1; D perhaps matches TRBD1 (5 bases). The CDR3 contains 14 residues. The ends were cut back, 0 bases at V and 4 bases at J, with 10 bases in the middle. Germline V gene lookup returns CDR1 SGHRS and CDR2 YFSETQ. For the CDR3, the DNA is TGCGCCAGCAGCTTGGGTGGGGGGAGCACTGAAGCTTTCTTT. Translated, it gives CASSLGGGSTEAFF.

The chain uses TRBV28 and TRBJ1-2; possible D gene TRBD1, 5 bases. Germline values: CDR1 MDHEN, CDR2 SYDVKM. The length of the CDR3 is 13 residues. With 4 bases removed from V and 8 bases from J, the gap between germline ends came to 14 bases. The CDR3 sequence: CASSSGTFPGYTF. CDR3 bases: TGTGCCAGCAGTTCCGGGACCTTTCCCGGCTACACCTTC.

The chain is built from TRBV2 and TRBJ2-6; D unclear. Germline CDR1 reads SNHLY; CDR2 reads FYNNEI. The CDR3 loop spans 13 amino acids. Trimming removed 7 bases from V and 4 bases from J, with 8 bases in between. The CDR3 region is CASTQLGANVLTF. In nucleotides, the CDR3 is TGTGCCAGCACCCAGTTGGGGGCCAACGTCCTGACTTTC.

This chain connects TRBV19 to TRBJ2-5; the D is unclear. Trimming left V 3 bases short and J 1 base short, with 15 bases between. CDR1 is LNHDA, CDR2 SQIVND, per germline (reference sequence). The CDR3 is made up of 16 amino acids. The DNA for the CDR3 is TGTGCCAGTAGTATCCGGGCCAGAATATCCCAAGAGACCCAGTACTTC. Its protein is CASSIRARISQETQYF.

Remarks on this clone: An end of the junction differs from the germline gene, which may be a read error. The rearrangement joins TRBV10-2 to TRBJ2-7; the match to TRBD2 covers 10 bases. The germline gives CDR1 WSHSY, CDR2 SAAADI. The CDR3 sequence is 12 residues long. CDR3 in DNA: TGCGCCAGCAGTGATGGACTAGCGGCAAAAACTTTC. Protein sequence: CASSDGLAAKTF.

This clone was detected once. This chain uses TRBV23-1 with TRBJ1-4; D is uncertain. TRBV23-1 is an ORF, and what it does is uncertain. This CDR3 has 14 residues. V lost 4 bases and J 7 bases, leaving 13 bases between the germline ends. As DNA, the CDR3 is TGCGCCAGCAGTCCCCCACCACTAACTGAAAAACTGTTTTTT. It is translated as CASSPPPLTEKLFF.

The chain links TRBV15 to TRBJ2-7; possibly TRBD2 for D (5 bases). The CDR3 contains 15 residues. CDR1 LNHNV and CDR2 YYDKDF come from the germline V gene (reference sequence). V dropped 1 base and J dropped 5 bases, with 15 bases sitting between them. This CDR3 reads CATSRAKGLRDEQYF. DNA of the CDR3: TGTGCCACCAGCAGAGCGAAGGGATTGAGGGACGAGCAGTACTTC. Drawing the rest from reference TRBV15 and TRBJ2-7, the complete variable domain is DAMVIQNPRYQVTQFGKPVTLSCSQTLNHNVMYWYQQKSSQAPKLLFHYYDKDFNNEADTPDNFQSRRPNTSFCFLDIRSPGLGDTAMYLCATSRAKGLRDEQYFGPGTRLTVT.

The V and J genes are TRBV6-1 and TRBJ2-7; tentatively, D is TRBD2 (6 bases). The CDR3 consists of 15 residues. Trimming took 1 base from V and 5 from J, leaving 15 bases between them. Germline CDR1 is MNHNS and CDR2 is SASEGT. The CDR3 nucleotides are TGTGCCAGCAGTGAAGGAAGCTCTCGGGGGAACGAGCAGTACTTC. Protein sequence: CASSEGSSRGNEQYF.

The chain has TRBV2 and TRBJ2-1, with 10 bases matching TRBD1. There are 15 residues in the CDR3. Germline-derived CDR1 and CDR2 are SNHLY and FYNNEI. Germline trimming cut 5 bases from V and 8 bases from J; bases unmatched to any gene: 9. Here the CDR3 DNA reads TGTGCCAGCAGTACGGACAGGGGGAATCTGGATGAGCAGTTCTTC. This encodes CASSTDRGNLDEQFF. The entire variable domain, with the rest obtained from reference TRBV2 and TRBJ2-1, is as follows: EPEVTQTPSHQVTQMGQEVILRCVPISNHLYFYWYRQILGQKVEFLVSFYNNEISEKSEIFDDQFSVERPDGSNFTLKIRSTKLEDSAMYFCASSTDRGNLDEQFFGPGTRLTVL.

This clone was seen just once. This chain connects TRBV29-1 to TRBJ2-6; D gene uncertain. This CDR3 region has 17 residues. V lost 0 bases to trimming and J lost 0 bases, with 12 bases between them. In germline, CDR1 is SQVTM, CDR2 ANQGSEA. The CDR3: CSVEDRGSNSGANVLTF. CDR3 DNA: TGCAGCGTTGAAGATCGCGGCTCAAACTCTGGGGCCAACGTCCTGACTTTC.

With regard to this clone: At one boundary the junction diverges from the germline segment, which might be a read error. CDR3 residues: CASNLGAGRRSYEQYF. The CDR3 region has the DNA TGTGCCAGCAACTTAGGGGCAGGAAGGAGGAGTTACGAGCAGTACTTC. This chain links TRBV7-2 with TRBJ2-7; TRBD1 or TRBD2 may be the D gene (5 bases each). Germline V gives CDR1 SGHTA, CDR2 FQGNSA. The CDR3 is 16 amino acids.

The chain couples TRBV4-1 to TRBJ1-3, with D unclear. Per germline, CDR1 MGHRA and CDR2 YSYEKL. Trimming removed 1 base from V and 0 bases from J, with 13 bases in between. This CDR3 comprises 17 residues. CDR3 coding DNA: TGCGCCAGCAGCCAAGGCCCCCCACCCATCTCTGGAAACACCATATATTTT. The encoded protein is CASSQGPPPISGNTIYF.

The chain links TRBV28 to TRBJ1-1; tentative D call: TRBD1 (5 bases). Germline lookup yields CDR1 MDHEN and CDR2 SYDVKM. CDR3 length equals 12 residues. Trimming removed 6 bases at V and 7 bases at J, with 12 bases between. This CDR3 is CASRPDSYEAFF. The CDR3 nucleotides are TGTGCCAGCAGACCCGACAGTTATGAAGCTTTCTTT.

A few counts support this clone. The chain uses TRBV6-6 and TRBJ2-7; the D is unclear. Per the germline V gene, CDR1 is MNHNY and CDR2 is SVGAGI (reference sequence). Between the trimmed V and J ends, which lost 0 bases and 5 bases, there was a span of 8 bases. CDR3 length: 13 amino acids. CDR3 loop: CASSYSMGNEQYF. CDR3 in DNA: TGTGCCAGCAGTTACTCGATGGGGAACGAGCAGTACTTC.

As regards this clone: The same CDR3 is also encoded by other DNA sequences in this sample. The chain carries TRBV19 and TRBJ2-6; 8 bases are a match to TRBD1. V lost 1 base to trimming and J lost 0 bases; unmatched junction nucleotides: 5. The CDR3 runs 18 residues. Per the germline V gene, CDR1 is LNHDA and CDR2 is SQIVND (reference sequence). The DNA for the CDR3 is TGTGCCAGTAGTATAGCCGGGACAGGAGTCTCTGGGGCCAACGTCCTGACTTTC. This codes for CASSIAGTGVSGANVLTF.

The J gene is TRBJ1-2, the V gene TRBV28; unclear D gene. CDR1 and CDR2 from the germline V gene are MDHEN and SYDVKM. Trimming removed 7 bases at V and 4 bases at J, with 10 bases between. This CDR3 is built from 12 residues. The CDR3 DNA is TGTGCCAGCACCCCCGGGGTCTATGGCTACACCTTC. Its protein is CASTPGVYGYTF.